This T cell receptor (beta chain) was identified during a study of blood T cell repertoires in COVID-19. Whole-study context: Donors in the United States, Italy and Spain gave samples during acute or convalescent COVID-19. T cells, B-cell-depleted T cells, or PBMCs supplied cDNA or gDNA.

Trimming cost V 2 bases and J 2 bases, with 11 bases left between them. Germline loops: CDR1 SGHDT, CDR2 YYEEEE. The CDR3 contains 15 residues. In the authors' methods: Scientists estimated how many nucleated cells there were by amplifying reference gene primers. Produced via immunoSEQ multiplex PCR; TCRdb's table is partial and in-frame only. D and trimming come from the DNA, and the V and J calls and clone size come from that table. The data show tens of thousands of clones, around 70% seen once. This receptor was identified in a woman in her 50s with active or convalescent COVID-19. Material: peripheral blood. This chain connects TRBV5-6 to TRBJ1-5; a possible D gene is TRBD1 (5 bases). In DNA form, the CDR3 reads TGTGCCAGCAGCTTACGGGGGAAGGGCAATCAGCCCCAGCATTTT. Its translation is CASSLRGKGNQPQHF.